This T cell receptor (beta chain) was found in a study of blood T cell repertoires in COVID-19. As for the study in general: Samples representing acute and convalescent COVID-19 were sourced from the United States, Italy and Spain. T cells, B-cell-depleted T cells, or PBMCs supplied cDNA or gDNA.

Donors were grouped by their self-reported clinical history. Donors of Cohort 3 who recovered were those that had two negative PCRs, clearance, or symptom resolution. V lost 6 bases, J lost 6 bases, and 20 bases lay in between. Germline V CDR1 and CDR2: MNHEY, SMNVEV (reference sequence). This CDR3 has 15 amino acids. Clones were read by immunoSEQ multiplex PCR, and TCRdb kept only the in-frame ones, dropping some. The sample has around 310,000 clones; roughly 91% are singletons. The source of this sequence is a woman aged 25 to 45 who had recovered from COVID-19. Sequencing input: PBMCs or T cells enriched from blood (not recorded which). This sequence joins TRBV27 and TRBJ1-1; weak D call: TRBD1 (6 bases). The CDR3 spells CASRPLDRSRAEAFF. The CDR3 DNA follows: TGTGCCAGCAGACCCCTCGACAGGTCGCGGGCTGAAGCTTTCTTT.